This note documents a single TCR beta chain sequence. Its antigen is still unknown. The assay was immunoSEQ multiplex PCR, and TCRdb's table has in-frame clones only and misses some. The sample consists of over 100,000 clones, 80% to 90% of them appearing once. This sample stems from a study of T cell responses to AZD1222 COVID-19 vaccine. V lost 3 bases and J lost 2, with 3 bases in between. Germline loops: CDR1 MNHNS, CDR2 SASEGT. The CDR3 has 12 residues. General study findings and limits: Repertoires were sampled only after the peak T cell response.

V usage is TRBV6-1 and J usage is TRBJ2-3; D ambiguous. This specimen consisted of peripheral blood, obtained on day 0 of AZD1222 vaccination. The sequence was collected from an adult in good health. CDR3 bases: TGTGCCAGCAGTGACCCCACAGATACGCAGTATTTT. Protein product: CASSDPTDTQYF.